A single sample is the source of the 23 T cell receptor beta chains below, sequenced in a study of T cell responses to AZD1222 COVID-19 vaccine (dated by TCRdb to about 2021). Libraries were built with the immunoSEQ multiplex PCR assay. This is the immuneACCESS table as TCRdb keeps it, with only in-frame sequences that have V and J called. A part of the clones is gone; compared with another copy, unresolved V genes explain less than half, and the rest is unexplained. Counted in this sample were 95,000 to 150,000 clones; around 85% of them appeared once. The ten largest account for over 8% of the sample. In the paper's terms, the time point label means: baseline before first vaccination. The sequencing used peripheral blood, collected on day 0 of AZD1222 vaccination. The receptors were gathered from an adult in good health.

The CDR3 nucleotides read TGTGCCAGCAGCCCCATGGAGTTAGCGGGCTCCTACGAGCAGTACTTC. As protein: CASSPMELAGSYEQYF. The rearrangement joins TRBV7-9 to TRBJ2-7; 7 bases map to TRBD2. The V gene's germline CDR1 is SEHNR and CDR2 FQNEAQ (reference sequence). V shed 5 bases, J shed 0 bases, and the junction held 10 bases outside the gene matches. This CDR3 has 16 amino acids.

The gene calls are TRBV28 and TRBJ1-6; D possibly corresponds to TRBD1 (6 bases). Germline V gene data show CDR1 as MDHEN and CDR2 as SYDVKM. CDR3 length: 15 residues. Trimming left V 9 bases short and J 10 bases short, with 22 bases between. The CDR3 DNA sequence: TGTGCCAGTAGCCCGGGGGCAATTACCCTATCACCCCTCCACTTT. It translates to CASSPGAITLSPLHF.

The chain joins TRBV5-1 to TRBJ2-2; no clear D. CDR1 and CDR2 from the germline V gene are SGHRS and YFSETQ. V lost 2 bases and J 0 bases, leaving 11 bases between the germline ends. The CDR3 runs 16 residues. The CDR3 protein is CASSLSSIPNTGELFF. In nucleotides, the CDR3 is TGCGCCAGCAGCTTAAGCAGTATTCCGAACACCGGGGAGCTGTTTTTT.

CDR3 DNA: TGTGCCAGACTAACGCAGTATTTT. Encoded protein: CARLTQYF. The chain is built from TRBV5-3 and TRBJ2-3, with D hard to call. TRBV5-3 is an ORF, and what it does is uncertain. This CDR3 comprises 8 residues. V lost 7 bases and J 9 bases, leaving 3 bases between the germline ends.

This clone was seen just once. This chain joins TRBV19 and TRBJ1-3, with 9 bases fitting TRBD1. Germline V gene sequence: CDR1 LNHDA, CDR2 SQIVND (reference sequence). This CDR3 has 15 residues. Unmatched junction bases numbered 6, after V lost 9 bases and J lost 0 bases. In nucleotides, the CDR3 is TGTGCCAGCGGGGGACAGGGCCTCTCTGGAAACACCATATATTTT. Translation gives CASGGQGLSGNTIYF. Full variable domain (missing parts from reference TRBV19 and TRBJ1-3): DGGITQSPKYLFRKEGQNVTLSCEQNLNHDAMYWYRQDPGQGLRLIYYSQIVNDFQKGDIAEGYSVSREKKESFPLTVTSAQKNPTAFYLCASGGQGLSGNTIYFGEGSWLTVV.

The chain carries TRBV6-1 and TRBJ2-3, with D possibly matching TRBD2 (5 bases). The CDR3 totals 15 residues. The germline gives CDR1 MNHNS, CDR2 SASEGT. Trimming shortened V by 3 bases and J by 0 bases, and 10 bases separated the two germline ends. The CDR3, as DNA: TGTGCCAGCAGTGAGTCGAGGGAAAGCACAGATACGCAGTATTTT. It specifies CASSESRESTDTQYF.

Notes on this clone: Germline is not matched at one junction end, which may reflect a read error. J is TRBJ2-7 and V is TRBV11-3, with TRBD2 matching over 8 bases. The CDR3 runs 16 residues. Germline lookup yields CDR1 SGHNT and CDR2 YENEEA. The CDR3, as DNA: TGTGCCAGCAGCTTAGATTCGGGACTAGGGTCCTCCGAGCAGTACTTC. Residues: CASSLDSGLGSSEQYF.

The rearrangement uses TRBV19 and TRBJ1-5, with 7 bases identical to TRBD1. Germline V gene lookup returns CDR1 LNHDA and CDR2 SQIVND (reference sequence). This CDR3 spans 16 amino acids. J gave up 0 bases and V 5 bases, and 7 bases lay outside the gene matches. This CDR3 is CASSYLRQGSNQPQHF. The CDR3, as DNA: TGTGCCAGTAGTTATCTGAGACAGGGTAGCAATCAGCCCCAGCATTTT.

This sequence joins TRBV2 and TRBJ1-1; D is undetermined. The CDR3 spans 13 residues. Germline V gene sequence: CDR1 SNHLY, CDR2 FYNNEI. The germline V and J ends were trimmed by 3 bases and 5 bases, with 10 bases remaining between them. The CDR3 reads CASSERQATEAFF. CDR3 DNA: TGTGCCAGCAGTGAGCGGCAGGCTACTGAAGCTTTCTTT.

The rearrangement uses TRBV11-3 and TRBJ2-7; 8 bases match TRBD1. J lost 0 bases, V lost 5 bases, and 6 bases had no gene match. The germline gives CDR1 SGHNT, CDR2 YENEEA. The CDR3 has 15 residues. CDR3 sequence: CASSITGTGSYEQYF. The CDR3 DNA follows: TGTGCCAGCAGCATAACAGGGACAGGCTCCTACGAGCAGTACTTC.

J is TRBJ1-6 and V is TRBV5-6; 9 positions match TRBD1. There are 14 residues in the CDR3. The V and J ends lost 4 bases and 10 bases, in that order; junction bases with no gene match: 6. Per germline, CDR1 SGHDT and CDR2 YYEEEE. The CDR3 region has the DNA TGTGCCAGCAGCGTTACAGGGGGCTGGTCACCCCTCCACTTT. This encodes CASSVTGGWSPLHF.

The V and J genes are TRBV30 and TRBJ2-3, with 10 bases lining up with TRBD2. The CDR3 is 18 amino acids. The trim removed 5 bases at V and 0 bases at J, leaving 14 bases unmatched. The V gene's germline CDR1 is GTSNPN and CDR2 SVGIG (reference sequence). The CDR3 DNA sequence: TGTGCCTGGGGGGGCCTAGCGGGGGCCCTCCTTAGCACAGATACGCAGTATTTT. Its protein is CAWGGLAGALLSTDTQYF.

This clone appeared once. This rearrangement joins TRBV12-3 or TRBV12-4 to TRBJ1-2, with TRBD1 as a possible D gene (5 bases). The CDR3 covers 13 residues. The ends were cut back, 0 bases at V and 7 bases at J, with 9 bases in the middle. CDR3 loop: CASSLARGVGYTF. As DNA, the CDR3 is TGTGCCAGCAGTTTAGCCAGAGGGGTTGGCTACACCTTC.

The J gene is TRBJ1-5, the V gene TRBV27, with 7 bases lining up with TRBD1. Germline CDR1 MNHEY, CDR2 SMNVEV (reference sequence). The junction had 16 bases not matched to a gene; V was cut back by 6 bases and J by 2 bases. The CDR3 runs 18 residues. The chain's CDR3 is CASRPGTEGLGRNQPQHF. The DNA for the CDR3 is TGTGCCAGCAGACCCGGGACAGAAGGACTCGGTCGCAATCAGCCCCAGCATTTT.

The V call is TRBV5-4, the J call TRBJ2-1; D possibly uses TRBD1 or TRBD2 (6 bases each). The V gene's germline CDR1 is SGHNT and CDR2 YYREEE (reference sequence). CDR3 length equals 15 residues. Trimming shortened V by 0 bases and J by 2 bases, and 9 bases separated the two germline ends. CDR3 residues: CASSLGGAPYNEQFF. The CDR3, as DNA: TGTGCCAGCAGCTTGGGGGGGGCCCCCTACAATGAGCAGTTCTTC.

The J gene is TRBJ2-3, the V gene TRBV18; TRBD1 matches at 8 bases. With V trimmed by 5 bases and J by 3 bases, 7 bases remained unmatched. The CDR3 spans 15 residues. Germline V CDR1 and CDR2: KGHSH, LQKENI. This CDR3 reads CASSAGTGGTDTQYF. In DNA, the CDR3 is TGTGCCAGCTCAGCCGGGACAGGCGGTACAGATACGCAGTATTTT. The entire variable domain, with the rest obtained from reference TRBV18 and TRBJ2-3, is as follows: NAGVMQNPRHLVRRRGQEARLRCSPMKGHSHVYWYRQLPEEGLKFMVYLQKENIIDESGMPKERFSAEFPKEGPSILRIQQVVRGDSAAYFCASSAGTGGTDTQYFGPGTRLTVL.

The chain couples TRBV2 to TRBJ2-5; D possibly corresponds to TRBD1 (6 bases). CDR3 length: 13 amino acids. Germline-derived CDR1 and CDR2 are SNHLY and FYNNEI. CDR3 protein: CAEKGVGQETQYF. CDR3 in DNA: TGTGCGGAAAAGGGGGTCGGGCAAGAGACCCAGTACTTC.

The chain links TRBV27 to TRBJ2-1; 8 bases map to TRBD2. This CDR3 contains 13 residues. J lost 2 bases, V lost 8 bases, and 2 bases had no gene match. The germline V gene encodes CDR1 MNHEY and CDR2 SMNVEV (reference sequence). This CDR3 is CASGTSPYNEQFF. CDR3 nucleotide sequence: TGTGCCAGCGGGACTAGTCCCTACAATGAGCAGTTCTTC.

For the CDR3, the DNA is TGTGCCAGCAGCACGGGACTAGCGGGACTCTACGAGCAGTACTTC. This translates into CASSTGLAGLYEQYF. The chain recombines TRBV4-2 with TRBJ2-7; 13 nucleotides align to TRBD2. The trim removed 5 bases at V and 3 bases at J, leaving 4 bases unmatched. CDR3 length: 15 amino acids. From germline, CDR1 is LGHNA and CDR2 YNFKEQ.

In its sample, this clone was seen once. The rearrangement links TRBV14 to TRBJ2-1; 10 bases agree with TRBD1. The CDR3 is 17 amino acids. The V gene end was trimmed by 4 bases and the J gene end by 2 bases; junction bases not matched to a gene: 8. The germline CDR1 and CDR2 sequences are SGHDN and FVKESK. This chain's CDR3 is CASSPGIGTGAYNEQFF. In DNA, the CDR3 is TGTGCCAGCAGCCCCGGGATCGGGACAGGGGCCTACAATGAGCAGTTCTTC.

The CDR3, as DNA: TGCGCCAGCAGCTCGACAGGGGGACGTTCACCCCTCCACTTT. It specifies CASSSTGGRSPLHF. The V and J genes are TRBV5-1 and TRBJ1-6; 9 bases fit TRBD1. The germline V gene encodes CDR1 SGHRS and CDR2 YFSETQ. This CDR3 spans 14 amino acids. After removal of 3 bases from V and 9 bases from J, the junction contained 4 bases not matched to a gene. The variable domain in full, with the rest retrieved from reference TRBV5-1 and TRBJ1-6, is KAGVTQTPRYLIKTRGQQVTLSCSPISGHRSVSWYQQTPGQGLQFLFEYFSETQRNKGNFPGRFSGRQFSNSRSEMNVSTLELGDSALYLCASSSTGGRSPLHFGNGTRLTVT.

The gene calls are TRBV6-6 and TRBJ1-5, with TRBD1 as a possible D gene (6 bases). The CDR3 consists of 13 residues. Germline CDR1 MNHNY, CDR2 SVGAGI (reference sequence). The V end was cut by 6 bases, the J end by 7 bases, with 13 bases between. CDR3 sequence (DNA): TGTGCCAGCAGCCGAGGGGGAGGGCAGCCCCAGCATTTT. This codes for CASSRGGGQPQHF.

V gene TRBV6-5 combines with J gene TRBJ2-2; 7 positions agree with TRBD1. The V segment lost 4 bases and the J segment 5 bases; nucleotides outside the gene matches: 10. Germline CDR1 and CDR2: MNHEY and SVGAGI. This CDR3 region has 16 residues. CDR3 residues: CASSWGQWGSTGELFF. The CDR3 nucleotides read TGTGCCAGCAGTTGGGGACAGTGGGGGTCTACCGGGGAGCTGTTTTTT.